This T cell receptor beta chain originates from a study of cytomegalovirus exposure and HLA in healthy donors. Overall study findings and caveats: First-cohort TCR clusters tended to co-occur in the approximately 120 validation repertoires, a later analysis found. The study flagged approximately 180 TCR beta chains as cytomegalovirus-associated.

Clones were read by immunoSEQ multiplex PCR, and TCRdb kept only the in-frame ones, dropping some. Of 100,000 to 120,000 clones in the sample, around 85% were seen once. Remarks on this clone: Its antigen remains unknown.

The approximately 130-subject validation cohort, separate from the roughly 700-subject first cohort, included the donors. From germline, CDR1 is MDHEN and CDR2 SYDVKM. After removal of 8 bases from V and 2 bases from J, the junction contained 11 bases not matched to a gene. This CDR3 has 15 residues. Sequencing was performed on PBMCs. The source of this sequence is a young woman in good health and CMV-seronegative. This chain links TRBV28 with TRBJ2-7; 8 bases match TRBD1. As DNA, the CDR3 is TGTGCCAGCCTCAACCCGCCGGGACAGGCCTACGAGCAGTACTTC. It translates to CASLNPPGQAYEQYF.